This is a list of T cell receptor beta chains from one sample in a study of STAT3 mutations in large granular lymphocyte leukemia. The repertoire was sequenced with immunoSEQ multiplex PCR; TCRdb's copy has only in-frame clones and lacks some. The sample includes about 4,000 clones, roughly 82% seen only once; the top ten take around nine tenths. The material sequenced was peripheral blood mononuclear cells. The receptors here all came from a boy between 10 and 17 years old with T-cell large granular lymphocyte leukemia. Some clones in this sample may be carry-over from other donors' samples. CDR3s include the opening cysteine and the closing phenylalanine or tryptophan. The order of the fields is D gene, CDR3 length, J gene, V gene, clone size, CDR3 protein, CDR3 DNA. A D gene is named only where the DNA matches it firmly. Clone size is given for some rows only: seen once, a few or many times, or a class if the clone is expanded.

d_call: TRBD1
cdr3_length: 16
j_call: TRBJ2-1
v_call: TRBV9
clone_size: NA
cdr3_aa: CASSRTGTGGRNEQFF
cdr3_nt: TGTGCCAGCAGCAGAACCGGGACAGGGGGTAGAAATGAGCAGTTCTTC

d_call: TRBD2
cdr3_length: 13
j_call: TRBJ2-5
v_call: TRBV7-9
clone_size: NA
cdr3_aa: CAISLAGGITQYF
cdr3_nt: TGTGCCATCTCATTAGCGGGAGGGATAACCCAGTACTTC

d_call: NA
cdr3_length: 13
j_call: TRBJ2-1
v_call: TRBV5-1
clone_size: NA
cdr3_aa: CASSLFVENEQFF
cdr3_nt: TGCGCCAGCAGCTTATTCGTTGAAAATGAGCAGTTCTTC

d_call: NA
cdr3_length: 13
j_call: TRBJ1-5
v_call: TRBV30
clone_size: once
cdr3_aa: CAWSVGSNQPQHF
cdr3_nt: TGTGCCTGGAGTGTGGGCAGCAATCAGCCCCAGCATTTT

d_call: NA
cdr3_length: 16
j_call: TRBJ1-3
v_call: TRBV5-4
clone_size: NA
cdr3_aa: CASSLGAPGSGNTIYF
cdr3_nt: TGTGCCAGCAGCCTGGGAGCACCGGGCTCTGGAAACACCATATATTTT

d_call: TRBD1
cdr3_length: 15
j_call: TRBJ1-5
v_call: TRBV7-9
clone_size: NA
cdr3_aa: CASSRTGNSNQPQHF
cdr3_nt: TGTGCCAGCAGCCGGACAGGGAATAGCAATCAGCCCCAGCATTTT

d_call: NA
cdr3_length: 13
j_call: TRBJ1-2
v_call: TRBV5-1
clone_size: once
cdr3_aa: CASSPDPNYGYTF
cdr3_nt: TGCGCCAGCAGCCCGGACCCTAACTATGGCTACACCTTC

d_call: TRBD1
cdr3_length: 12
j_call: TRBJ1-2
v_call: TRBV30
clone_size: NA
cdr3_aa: CAWPRQGHGYTF
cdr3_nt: TGTGCCTGGCCCAGACAGGGGCACGGCTACACCTTC

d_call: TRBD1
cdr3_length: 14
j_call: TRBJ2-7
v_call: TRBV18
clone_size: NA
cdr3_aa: CASSKDRVAAEQYF
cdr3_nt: TGTGCCAGCTCAAAGGACAGGGTTGCGGCCGAGCAGTACTTC

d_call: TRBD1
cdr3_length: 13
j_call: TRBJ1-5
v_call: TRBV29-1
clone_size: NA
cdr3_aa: CSASQGVGQPQHF
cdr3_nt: TGCAGCGCTAGTCAGGGGGTAGGGCAGCCCCAGCATTTT

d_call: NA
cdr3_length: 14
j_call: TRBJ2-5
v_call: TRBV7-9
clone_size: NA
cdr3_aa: CASSLRPQQETQYF
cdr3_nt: TGTGCCAGCAGCTTAAGGCCTCAGCAAGAGACCCAGTACTTC

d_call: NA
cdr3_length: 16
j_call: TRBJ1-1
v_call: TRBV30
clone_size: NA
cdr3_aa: CAWKVFRGPRDTEAFF
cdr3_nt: TGTGCCTGGAAGGTTTTTCGAGGACCGCGGGACACTGAAGCTTTCTTT

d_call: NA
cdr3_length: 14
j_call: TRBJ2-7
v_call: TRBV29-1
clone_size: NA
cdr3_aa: CSAGEEKSAYEQYF
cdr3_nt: TGCAGCGCGGGGGAGGAGAAGAGCGCCTACGAGCAGTACTTC

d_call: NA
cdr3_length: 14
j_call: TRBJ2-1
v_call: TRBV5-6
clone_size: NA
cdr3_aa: CASSLSGAYNEQFF
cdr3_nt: TGTGCCAGCAGCTTGTCCGGGGCCTACAATGAGCAGTTCTTC

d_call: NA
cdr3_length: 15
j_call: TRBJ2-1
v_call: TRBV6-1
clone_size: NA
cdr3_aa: CASSEGQGGYNEQFF
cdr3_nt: TGTGCCAGCAGTGAAGGGCAGGGGGGCTACAATGAGCAGTTCTTC

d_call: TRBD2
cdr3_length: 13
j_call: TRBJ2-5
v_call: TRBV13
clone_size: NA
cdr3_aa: CASSLQGGETQYF
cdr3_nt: TGTGCCAGCAGCCTTCAGGGAGGGGAGACCCAGTACTTC

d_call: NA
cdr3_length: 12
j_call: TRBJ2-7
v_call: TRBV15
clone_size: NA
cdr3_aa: CATSRGSYEQYF
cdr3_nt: TGTGCCACCAGCAGAGGTTCCTACGAGCAGTACTTC

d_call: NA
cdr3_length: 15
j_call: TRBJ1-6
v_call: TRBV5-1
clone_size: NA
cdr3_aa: CASSLATGKGTPLHF
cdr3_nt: TGCGCCAGCAGCTTGGCAACCGGAAAAGGGACACCCCTCCACTTT

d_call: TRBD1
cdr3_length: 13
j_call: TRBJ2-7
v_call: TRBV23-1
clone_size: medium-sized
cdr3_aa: CASPPGQGHEQYF
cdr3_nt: TGCGCCAGCCCCCCGGGACAGGGACACGAGCAGTACTTC

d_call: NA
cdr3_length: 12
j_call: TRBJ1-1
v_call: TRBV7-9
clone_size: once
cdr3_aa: CASSPRGFEAFF
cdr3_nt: TGTGCCAGCAGCCCACGAGGATTTGAAGCTTTCTTT

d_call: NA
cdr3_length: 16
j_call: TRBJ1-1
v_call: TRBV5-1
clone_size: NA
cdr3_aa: CASSRGALTEGTEAFF
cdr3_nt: TGCGCCAGCAGCCGGGGCGCCCTCACGGAGGGAACTGAAGCTTTCTTT

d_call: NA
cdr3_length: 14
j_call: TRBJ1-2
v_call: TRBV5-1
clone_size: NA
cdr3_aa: CASSSNEPRYGYTF
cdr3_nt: TGCGCCAGCAGCTCCAACGAACCTCGGTATGGCTACACCTTC

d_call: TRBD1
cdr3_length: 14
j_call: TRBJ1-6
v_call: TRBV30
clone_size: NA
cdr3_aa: CAWRPTGGGSPLHF
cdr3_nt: TGTGCCTGGAGACCTACAGGGGGCGGTTCACCCCTCCACTTT

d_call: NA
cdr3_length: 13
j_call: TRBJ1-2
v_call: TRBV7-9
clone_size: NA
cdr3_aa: CASSLAGAHGYTF
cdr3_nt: TGTGCCAGCAGCTTAGCGGGGGCGCATGGCTACACCTTC

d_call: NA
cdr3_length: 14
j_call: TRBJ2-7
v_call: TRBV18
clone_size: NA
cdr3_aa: CASSPAAGKYEQYF
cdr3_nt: TGTGCCAGCTCACCCGCGGCAGGGAAATACGAGCAGTACTTC

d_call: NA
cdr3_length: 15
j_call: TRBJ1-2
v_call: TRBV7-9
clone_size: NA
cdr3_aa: CASSLSRVGLSGYTF
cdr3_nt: TGTGCCAGCAGCTTAAGCAGGGTCGGGCTTAGTGGCTACACCTTC

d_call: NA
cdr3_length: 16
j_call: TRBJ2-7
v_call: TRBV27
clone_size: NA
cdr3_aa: CASSLRSGGNSYEQYF
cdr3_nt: TGTGCCAGCAGTTTACGGTCAGGGGGGAACTCCTACGAGCAGTACTTC

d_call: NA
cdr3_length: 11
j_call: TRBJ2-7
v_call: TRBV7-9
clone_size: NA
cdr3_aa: CASSLSYEQYF
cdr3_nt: TGTGCCAGCAGCTTGTCCTACGAGCAGTACTTC

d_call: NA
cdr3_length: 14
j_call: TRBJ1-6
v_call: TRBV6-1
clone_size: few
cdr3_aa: CASSEAIDNSPLHF
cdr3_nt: TGTGCCAGCAGTGAAGCGATAGATAATTCACCCCTCCACTTT

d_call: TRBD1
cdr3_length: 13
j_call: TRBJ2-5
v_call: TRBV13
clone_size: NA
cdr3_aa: CASSDRGPGTQYF
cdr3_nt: TGTGCCAGCAGCGACAGGGGGCCCGGGACCCAGTACTTC

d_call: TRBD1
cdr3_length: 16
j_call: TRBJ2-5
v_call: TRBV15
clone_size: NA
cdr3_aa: CATSRDYGTGTETQYF
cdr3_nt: TGTGCCACCAGCAGAGATTATGGGACAGGGACAGAGACCCAGTACTTC

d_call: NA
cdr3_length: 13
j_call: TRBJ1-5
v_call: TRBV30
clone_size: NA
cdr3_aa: CAWSPGTDQPQHF
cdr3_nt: TGTGCCTGGAGTCCCGGGACGGATCAGCCCCAGCATTTT

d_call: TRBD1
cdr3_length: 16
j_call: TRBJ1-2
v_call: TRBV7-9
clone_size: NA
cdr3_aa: CASSPDRVLTNYGYTF
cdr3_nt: TGTGCCAGCAGCCCGGACAGGGTTCTCACTAACTATGGCTACACCTTC

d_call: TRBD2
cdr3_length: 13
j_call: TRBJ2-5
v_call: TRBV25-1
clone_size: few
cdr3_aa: CATGGVAGETQYF
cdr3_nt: TGTGCCACCGGGGGGGTAGCGGGGGAGACCCAGTACTTC

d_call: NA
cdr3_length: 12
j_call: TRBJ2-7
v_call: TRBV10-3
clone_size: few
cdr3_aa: CAISDLTYEQYF
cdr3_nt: TGTGCCATCAGTGACCTCACCTACGAGCAGTACTTC

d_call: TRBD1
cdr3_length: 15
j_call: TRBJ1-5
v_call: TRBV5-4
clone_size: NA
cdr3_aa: CASSSDRGWDQPQHF
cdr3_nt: TGTGCCAGCAGCAGCGACAGGGGATGGGATCAGCCCCAGCATTTT

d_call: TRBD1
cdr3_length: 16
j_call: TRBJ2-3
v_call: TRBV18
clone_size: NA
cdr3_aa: CASSPPAGGKADTQYF
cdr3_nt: TGTGCCAGCTCACCACCGGCAGGGGGAAAAGCAGATACGCAGTATTTT

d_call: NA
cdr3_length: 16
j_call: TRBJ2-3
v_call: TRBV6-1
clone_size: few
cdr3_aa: CASSEVGGEGTDTQYF
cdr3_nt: TGTGCCAGCAGTGAAGTAGGGGGGGAAGGGACAGATACGCAGTATTTT

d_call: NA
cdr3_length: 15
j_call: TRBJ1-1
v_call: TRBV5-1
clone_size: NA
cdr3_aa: CASSPDPVARTEAFF
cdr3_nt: TGCGCCAGCAGCCCCGACCCAGTGGCCCGGACTGAAGCTTTCTTT

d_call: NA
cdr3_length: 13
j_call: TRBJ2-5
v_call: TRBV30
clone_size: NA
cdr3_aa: CAWSAGIEETQYF
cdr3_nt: TGTGCCTGGAGCGCAGGGATCGAAGAGACCCAGTACTTC

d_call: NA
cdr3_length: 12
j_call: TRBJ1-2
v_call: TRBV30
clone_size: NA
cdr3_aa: CAWTGHSYGYTF
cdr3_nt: TGTGCCTGGACCGGACACAGCTATGGCTACACCTTC

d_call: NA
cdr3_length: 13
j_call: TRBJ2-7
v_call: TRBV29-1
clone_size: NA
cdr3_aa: CSTGERVGYEQYF
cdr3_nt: TGCAGCACCGGGGAACGGGTAGGGTACGAGCAGTACTTC

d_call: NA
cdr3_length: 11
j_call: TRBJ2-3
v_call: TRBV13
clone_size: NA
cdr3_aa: CASGSADTQYF
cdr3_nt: TGTGCCAGCGGGTCGGCAGATACGCAGTATTTT

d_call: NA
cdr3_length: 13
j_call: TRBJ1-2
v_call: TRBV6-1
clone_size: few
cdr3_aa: CASSGGEAYGYTF
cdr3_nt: TGTGCCAGCAGTGGCGGGGAGGCCTATGGCTACACCTTC

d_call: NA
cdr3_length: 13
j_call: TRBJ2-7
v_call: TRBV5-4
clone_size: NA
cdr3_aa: CASSLRQHYEQYF
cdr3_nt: TGTGCCAGCAGCTTGCGACAGCACTACGAGCAGTACTTC

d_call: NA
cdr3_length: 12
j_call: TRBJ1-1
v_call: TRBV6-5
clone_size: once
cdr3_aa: CASSYYNTEAFF
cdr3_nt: TGTGCCAGCAGTTACTACAACACTGAAGCTTTCTTT

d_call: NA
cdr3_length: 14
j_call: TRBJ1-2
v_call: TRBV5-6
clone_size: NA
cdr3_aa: CASSLAQANYGYTF
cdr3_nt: TGTGCCAGCAGCTTGGCCCAGGCCAACTATGGCTACACCTTC

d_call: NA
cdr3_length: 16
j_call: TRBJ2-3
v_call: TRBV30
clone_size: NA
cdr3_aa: CAWSALPGVGRDTQYF
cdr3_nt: TGTGCCTGGAGTGCTCTCCCAGGGGTGGGAAGGGATACGCAGTATTTT

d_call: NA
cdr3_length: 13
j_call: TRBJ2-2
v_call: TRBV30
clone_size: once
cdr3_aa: CAWKEGNTGELFF
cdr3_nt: TGTGCCTGGAAGGAGGGTAACACCGGGGAGCTGTTTTTT

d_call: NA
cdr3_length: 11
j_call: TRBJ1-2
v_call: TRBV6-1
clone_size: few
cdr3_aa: CATTGPVGYTF
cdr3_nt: TGTGCCACCACGGGCCCGGTTGGCTACACCTTC

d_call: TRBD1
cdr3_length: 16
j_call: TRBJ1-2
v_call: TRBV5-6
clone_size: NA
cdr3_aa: CASSLEQGDPRYGYTF
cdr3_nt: TGTGCCAGCAGCTTGGAACAGGGGGATCCCCGCTATGGCTACACCTTC

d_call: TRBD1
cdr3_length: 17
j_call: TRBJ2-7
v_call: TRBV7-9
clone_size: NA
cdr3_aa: CASSPKDRVLPYYEQYF
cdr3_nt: TGTGCCAGCAGCCCAAAGGACAGGGTCCTACCTTACTACGAGCAGTACTTC

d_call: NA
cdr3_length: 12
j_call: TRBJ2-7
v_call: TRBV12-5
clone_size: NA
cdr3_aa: CASAPDSDEQYF
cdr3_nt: TGTGCTAGTGCCCCCGACAGTGACGAGCAGTACTTC

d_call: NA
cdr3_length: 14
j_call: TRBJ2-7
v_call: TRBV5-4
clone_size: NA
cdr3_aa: CASSLHREPYEQYF
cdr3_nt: TGTGCCAGCAGCTTGCACAGGGAGCCCTACGAGCAGTACTTC